Below, 17 T cell receptor beta chains from the same sample are listed, as sequenced in a study of monozygotic twins with inflammatory bowel disease. Each CDR3 protein gets one entry in TCRdb, which reprocessed the 5' RACE reads and gives no DNA. This table holds 400,000 to 500,000 distinct CDR3 sequences. The source material was blood. The receptors derive from a human donor with ulcerative colitis or Crohn's disease, or a healthy co-twin of an affected twin (not recorded which).

The chain recombines TRBV6-2 or TRBV6-3 with TRBJ2-7; TCRdb lists TRBD1, though no DNA is available to test this call. The CDR3 runs 12 residues. Per the germline V gene, CDR1 is MNHEY and CDR2 is SVGEGT. The CDR3 spells CASTDILYEQYF.

Here the CDR3 reads CASSVAGLTNEKLFF. The chain joins TRBV9 to TRBJ1-4. CDR1 SGDLS and CDR2 YYNGEE come from the germline V gene. The CDR3 runs to 15 residues.

V gene TRBV6-5 combines with J gene TRBJ1-1; TCRdb designates TRBD1, a call that cannot be tested without DNA. The CDR3 is 14 amino acids. Germline CDR1 MNHEY, CDR2 SVGAGI. CDR3 sequence: CASSYTGTNTEAFF.

The rearrangement links TRBV7-2 to TRBJ1-2. The CDR3 covers 16 residues. Germline-derived CDR1 and CDR2 are SGHTA and FQGNSA. CDR3 loop: CASSSTSGRAFYGYTF.

The gene calls are TRBV7-9 and TRBJ2-7; absent DNA, TCRdb's TRBD1 call cannot be checked. Germline values: CDR1 SEHNR, CDR2 FQNEAQ (reference sequence). The CDR3 is 15 amino acids. Here the CDR3 reads CASSYGTGVSYEQYF.

The J gene is TRBJ2-3, the V gene TRBV20-1. The CDR3 consists of 14 residues. Per the germline V gene, CDR1 is DFQATT and CDR2 is SNEGSKA (reference sequence). CDR3 sequence reads: CSAKLMTASDTQYF.

The chain is built from TRBV5-5 and TRBJ2-2; the D gene TCRdb calls, TRBD2, cannot be checked with no DNA. CDR1 SGHKS and CDR2 YYEKEE come from the germline V gene (reference sequence). The CDR3 loop spans 14 amino acids. The CDR3: CASSPPALTGELFF.

The rearrangement joins TRBV7-2 to TRBJ2-1; TCRdb calls TRBD2, which cannot be checked without DNA. Germline V lookup: CDR1 SGHTA, CDR2 FQGNSA. This CDR3 contains 15 residues. The CDR3 sequence: CASSLPTSGRNEQFF.

V usage is TRBV7-2 and J usage is TRBJ1-4; the D gene TCRdb calls, TRBD1, cannot be checked with no DNA. Germline CDR1 and CDR2: SGHTA and FQGNSA. The CDR3 has 13 amino acids. CDR3 region: CASSGGTAEKLFF.

The rearrangement links TRBV12-3 or TRBV12-4 to TRBJ2-1. The CDR3 spans 15 residues. The CDR3 protein is CASTIGGSSYNEQFF.

V gene TRBV5-8 combines with J gene TRBJ2-5. CDR3 length equals 12 residues. The germline V gene has CDR1 SGHTS and CDR2 YDEGEE. CDR3 in amino acids: CASSFYQATQYF.

This chain uses TRBV20-1 with TRBJ2-3; there is no DNA to check the TCRdb D call of TRBD2. Per the germline V gene, CDR1 is DFQATT and CDR2 is SNEGSKA (reference sequence). This CDR3 has 18 residues. The CDR3 loop is CSARDIRASATATDTQYF.

The V call is TRBV20-1, the J call TRBJ2-1; TCRdb names TRBD2, which stays unverified in the absence of DNA. Germline lookup yields CDR1 DFQATT and CDR2 SNEGSKA (reference sequence). The CDR3 has 18 amino acids. Here the CDR3 reads CSASQPGLAGASLNEQFF.

This chain uses TRBV5-1 with TRBJ2-2. Germline CDR1 and CDR2: SGHRS and YFSETQ. The CDR3 runs to 14 residues. The CDR3 loop is CASSPMDGTGELFF.

J is TRBJ2-3 and V is TRBV20-1; the TRBD2 assignment by TCRdb is unverifiable without DNA. The CDR3 covers 14 residues. Germline values: CDR1 DFQATT, CDR2 SNEGSKA (reference sequence). CDR3: CSARIAGVGDTQYF.

The chain has TRBV6-5 and TRBJ1-6. The CDR3 loop spans 17 amino acids. Germline CDR1 and CDR2: MNHEY and SVGAGI. CDR3 in amino acids: CASSYRDTTRGYSPLHF.

This sequence joins TRBV4-1 and TRBJ2-7. Germline V gene lookup returns CDR1 MGHRA and CDR2 YSYEKL. The CDR3 spans 14 residues. The CDR3 is CASSQEEQSDEQYF.